The subject of this entry is one T cell receptor beta chain. TCRdb reprocessed the 5' RACE reads with MiXCR, giving one entry per CDR3 protein. The table shows a few hundred thousand distinct CDR3 sequences, with roughly an eighth occurring only once. The CDR3 loop spans 14 amino acids. Germline V gene lookup returns CDR1 SGHNT and CDR2 YYREEE (reference sequence). V lost 0 bases and J 5 bases, leaving 11 bases between the germline ends. The entry originates in a study of T-cell memory formation after mild COVID-19. V and J are TRBV5-4 and TRBJ1-1, with unresolved D. Sequencing was done on a sample of PBMCs or a T cell subset sorted from them (not recorded which). The TCR comes from a man between 18 and 29 years old who had mild COVID-19 (a few samples of this study predate the infection). Cell type and time point are not known. CDR3 DNA sequence: TGTGCCAGCAGCTTGGAGGACCGGCGAACTGAAGCTTTCTTT. Protein sequence: CASSLEDRRTEAFF.